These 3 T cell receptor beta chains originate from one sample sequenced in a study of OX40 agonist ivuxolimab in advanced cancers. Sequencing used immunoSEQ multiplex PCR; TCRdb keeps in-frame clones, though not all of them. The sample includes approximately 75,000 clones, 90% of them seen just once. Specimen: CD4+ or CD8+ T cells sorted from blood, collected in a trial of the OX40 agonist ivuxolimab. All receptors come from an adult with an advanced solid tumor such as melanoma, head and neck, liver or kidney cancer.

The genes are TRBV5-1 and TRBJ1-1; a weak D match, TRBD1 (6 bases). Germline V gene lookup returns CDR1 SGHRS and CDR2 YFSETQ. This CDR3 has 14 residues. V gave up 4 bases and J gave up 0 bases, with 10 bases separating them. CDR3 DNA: TGCGCCAGCAGCAAGGACAGCCTGAACACTGAAGCTTTCTTT. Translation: CASSKDSLNTEAFF.

The CDR3 region has the DNA TGCAGCGTTGGGCAAGCTAGCGAGCAGTACTTC. Encoded protein: CSVGQASEQYF. The rearrangement uses TRBV29-1 and TRBJ2-7, with D unclear. Germline V gives CDR1 SQVTM, CDR2 ANQGSEA. V was pared by 4 bases and J by 6 bases, with 10 bases between. The CDR3 has 11 amino acids.

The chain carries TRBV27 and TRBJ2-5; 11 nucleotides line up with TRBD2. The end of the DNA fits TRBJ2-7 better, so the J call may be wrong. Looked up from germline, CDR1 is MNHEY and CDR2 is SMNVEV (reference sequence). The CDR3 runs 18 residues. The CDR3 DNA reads TGTGCCAGCAGTTTTAGGGGACTAGCGGATAACAACGCGTACGAGCAGTACTTC. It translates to CASSFRGLADNNAYEQYF.